The 5 T cell receptor beta chains in this list originate from one sample, sequenced in a study of blood T cell repertoires in COVID-19. TCRdb keeps only in-frame clones here, not all; method: immunoSEQ multiplex PCR. The repertoire holds around 40,000 clones, with over 75% as singletons. The sequenced sample consisted of peripheral blood. These receptors were obtained from a human donor in a cohort sampled during active COVID-19.

J is TRBJ2-5 and V is TRBV25-1, with 9 positions matching TRBD2. Losses at the gene ends were 4 bases for V and 0 bases for J; bases not matched to a gene: 6. Germline CDR1 is MGHDK and CDR2 is SYGVNS. This CDR3 region has 16 residues. The CDR3 region is CASSVFSGGHQETQYF. CDR3 bases: TGTGCCAGCAGTGTCTTTAGCGGGGGCCACCAAGAGACCCAGTACTTC.

The chain employs TRBV30 and TRBJ2-6, with a tentative D call TRBD1 (6 bases). Germline V gene sequence: CDR1 GTSNPN, CDR2 SVGIG (reference sequence). The CDR3 runs to 15 residues. Deletions cut 0 bases from V and 2 bases from J, with 8 bases between. This CDR3 is CAWSVQGAGANVLTF. The CDR3 nucleotides are TGTGCCTGGAGTGTACAGGGAGCTGGGGCCAACGTCCTGACTTTC.

The V call is TRBV20-1, the J call TRBJ2-7; perhaps TRBD1 as D (5 bases). The CDR3 has 12 residues. Germline V gene lookup returns CDR1 DFQATT and CDR2 SNEGSKA (reference sequence). Trimming removed 3 bases at V and 5 bases at J, with 11 bases between. The DNA of the CDR3 is TGCAGTGCTAGTCAGGGATCCCACGAGCAGTACTTC. This encodes CSASQGSHEQYF.

This CDR3 is CASRPSGGGEKLFF. The CDR3 DNA is TGTGCCAGCAGGCCTTCGGGGGGGGGTGAAAAACTGTTTTTT. The V call is TRBV6-5, the J call TRBJ1-4; the D gene is possibly TRBD1 (5 bases). Trimming stripped 6 bases from V and 7 bases from J, with 15 bases between. Germline loops: CDR1 MNHEY, CDR2 SVGAGI. The CDR3 extends over 14 amino acids.

The chain recombines TRBV19 with TRBJ1-2, with D possibly being TRBD1 (6 bases). The V gene's germline CDR1 is LNHDA and CDR2 SQIVND (reference sequence). The V end was cut by 6 bases, the J end by 3 bases, with 14 bases between. The CDR3 has 14 residues. CDR3 sequence (DNA): TGTGCCAGTAGCCTGACAGGCTTCGACTATGGCTACACCTTC. Its translation: CASSLTGFDYGYTF.